The 14 T cell receptor beta chains presented below share a single source sample, sequenced in a study of early T cells in non-severe SARS-CoV-2 infection. One entry per CDR3 protein results from TCRdb running MiXCR on the 5' RACE reads. The data hold around 61,000 distinct CDR3 sequences, with around 12% observed a single time. Sequenced material: whole blood. These receptors were taken from an adult who was a healthcare worker with PCR-confirmed SARS-CoV-2 infection or an uninfected control (not recorded which).

This clonotype has a count of ten or more. V gene TRBV5-1 combines with J gene TRBJ1-5; no reliable D call. The V gene lost 5 bases and the J gene lost 0 bases, with 24 bases spanning the gap. Germline loops: CDR1 SGHRS, CDR2 YFSETQ. The CDR3 loop spans 19 amino acids. CDR3 in amino acids: CASSPNSGPPRYSNQPQHF. CDR3 in DNA: TGCGCCAGCAGTCCTAACTCCGGGCCGCCCCGATATAGCAATCAGCCCCAGCATTTT.

This clonotype was seen a few times. J is TRBJ1-1 and V is TRBV2; D unclear. Deletions cut 7 bases from V and 4 bases from J, with 13 bases between. The CDR3 runs 13 residues. Germline V gene lookup returns CDR1 SNHLY and CDR2 FYNNEI. The CDR3 spells CASTLHRGTEAFF. The CDR3 DNA sequence: TGTGCCAGCACCTTACACCGAGGCACTGAAGCTTTCTTT.

This clonotype appeared a few times. This may be a read error: a much more frequent sequence differs by one nucleotide. This chain uses TRBV5-1 with TRBJ2-1; either TRBD1 or TRBD2 may fit D (5 bases each). From germline, CDR1 is SGHRS and CDR2 YFSETQ. V was trimmed by 0 bases and J by 0 bases, leaving 7 bases between them. The CDR3 is 15 amino acids. CDR3 DNA: TGCGCCAGCAGCTTGGATGGGGGCTCCTACAATGAGCAGTTCTTC. Amino acid sequence: CASSLDGGSYNEQFF.

The table lists this clonotype with many counts. CDR3 region: CASSLNPGNEKLFF. In DNA form, the CDR3 reads TGCGCCAGCAGCTTGAATCCGGGTAATGAAAAACTGTTTTTT. The chain has TRBV5-1 and TRBJ1-4; D ambiguous. Germline V lookup: CDR1 SGHRS, CDR2 YFSETQ. This CDR3 region has 14 residues. V lost 1 base and J 4 bases, leaving 8 bases between the germline ends.

At least ten counts were recorded for this clonotype. The chain uses TRBV5-1 and TRBJ2-3; a weak D match, TRBD2 (5 bases). V was pared by 4 bases and J by 4 bases, with 13 bases between. The germline V gene has CDR1 SGHRS and CDR2 YFSETQ. The CDR3 sequence is 14 residues long. The CDR3 nucleotides are TGCGCCAGCAGCCTTAGCGTCCTCGCAGATACGCAGTATTTT. It yields the protein CASSLSVLADTQYF.

In this sample, this clonotype turned up many times. The CDR3 DNA follows: TGTGCCAGCAGCTTACCCGGGCCCACGCAGTATTTT. Amino acids: CASSLPGPTQYF. The gene calls are TRBV11-3 and TRBJ2-3; D not certain. The CDR3 extends over 12 amino acids. Trimming removed 2 bases at V and 9 bases at J, with 9 bases between. Germline V gene lookup returns CDR1 SGHNT and CDR2 YENEEA.

This sequence joins TRBV29-1 and TRBJ2-7; possibly TRBD1 for D (6 bases). Germline loops: CDR1 SQVTM, CDR2 ANQGSEA. Trimming left V 7 bases short and J 2 bases short, with 12 bases between. CDR3 length equals 12 residues. The CDR3 is CSAQGNPYEQYF. CDR3 sequence (DNA): TGCAGCGCACAGGGAAACCCCTACGAGCAGTACTTC.

Ten or more counts support this clonotype. This rearrangement joins TRBV11-3 to TRBJ2-1, with TRBD1 identical over 7 bases. The CDR3 loop spans 15 amino acids. The junction had 10 bases not matched to a gene; V was cut back by 5 bases and J by 6 bases. Germline CDR1 and CDR2: SGHNT and YENEEA. The CDR3 DNA sequence: TGTGCCAGCAGCACCGCCGGGACAGTTAGCAATGAGCAGTTCTTC. Its translation: CASSTAGTVSNEQFF.

Ten or more counts support this clonotype. The chain has TRBV5-1 and TRBJ1-1; 7 nucleotides align to TRBD1. The CDR3 is 17 residues long. J was trimmed by 1 base and V by 2 bases; bases with no gene match: 11. Germline CDR1 and CDR2: SGHRS and YFSETQ. Here the CDR3 reads CASSLRGPFGANTEAFF. DNA for the CDR3: TGCGCCAGCAGCTTAAGGGGGCCATTCGGGGCGAACACTGAAGCTTTCTTT.

J is TRBJ2-3 and V is TRBV11-2, with 7 bases fitting TRBD1. V lost 5 bases to trimming and J lost 7 bases; unmatched junction nucleotides: 12. CDR3 size: 15 residues. Germline-derived CDR1 and CDR2 are SGHAT and FQNNGV. Written as DNA, the CDR3 is TGTGCCAGCAGCGTACCGGGACAGCAAAGCCATACGCAGTATTTT. Residues: CASSVPGQQSHTQYF.

The chain links TRBV3-1 to TRBJ2-1; D gene ambiguous. The ends were cut back, 6 bases at V and 5 bases at J, with 11 bases in the middle. This CDR3 has 13 residues. Germline CDR1 reads LGHDT; CDR2 reads YNNKEL (reference sequence). CDR3 amino acids: CASRFGTNNEQFF. The CDR3 coding sequence is TGTGCCAGCAGGTTCGGTACTAACAATGAGCAGTTCTTC.

This clonotype was detected many times. The V and J genes are TRBV27 and TRBJ2-6, with 12 bases lining up with TRBD2. Germline CDR1 MNHEY, CDR2 SMNVEV (reference sequence). The CDR3 covers 17 residues. V dropped 3 bases and J dropped 1; count of bases not matched to a gene: 1. The CDR3 DNA follows: TGTGCCAGCAGTTTCCTAGCGGGAGGGTCTGGGGCCAACGTCCTGACTTTC. It translates to CASSFLAGGSGANVLTF.

This clonotype was recorded a few times. The CDR3 DNA reads TGTGCCAGCAGTTCCATTAACTATGGCTACACCTTC. Translated: CASSSINYGYTF. This sequence joins TRBV28 and TRBJ1-2; D gene uncertain. This CDR3 has 12 amino acids. The germline CDR1 and CDR2 sequences are MDHEN and SYDVKM. The V and J ends lost 4 bases and 1 base respectively, with 4 bases between them.

This clonotype appeared a few times. This rearrangement joins TRBV7-3 to TRBJ1-4; D is undetermined. The CDR3 covers 15 residues. V was trimmed by 4 bases and J by 7 bases, leaving 16 bases between them. Germline-derived CDR1 and CDR2 are SGHTA and FQGTGA. CDR3 loop: CASSSTGPPGEKLFF. CDR3 in DNA: TGTGCCAGCAGCTCCACCGGTCCTCCCGGTGAAAAACTGTTTTTT.